Listed below are T cell receptor beta chains from one sample, sequenced in a study of early T cells in non-severe SARS-CoV-2 infection. Each CDR3 protein gets one entry after TCRdb re-called the 5' RACE reads with MiXCR. The repertoire holds tens of thousands of distinct CDR3 sequences, with 10% to 15% as singletons. Sequenced sample: whole blood. Source of these receptors: an adult who was a healthcare worker with PCR-confirmed SARS-CoV-2 infection or an uninfected control (not recorded which). The CDR3 runs from the conserved cysteine through the conserved F or W. A D gene is named only where the DNA matches it firmly. Rows give clone size only sometimes, using once, few, many, or a class for an expanded clone.

v_gene: TRBV4-1
d_gene: NA
j_gene: TRBJ2-2
abundance: few
CDR3nt: TGCGCCAGCAGCCAACAATCCACCGGGGAGCTGTTTTTT
CDR3aa: CASSQQSTGELFF

v_gene: TRBV6-5
d_gene: NA
j_gene: TRBJ2-1
abundance: many
CDR3nt: TGTGCCAGCAGTTCCCGACCGAGAGATGAGCAGTTCTTC
CDR3aa: CASSSRPRDEQFF

v_gene: TRBV5-1
d_gene: NA
j_gene: TRBJ2-7
abundance: few
CDR3nt: TGCGCCAGCAGCTTGGGTCGGGGGAACTACGAGCAGTACTTC
CDR3aa: CASSLGRGNYEQYF

v_gene: TRBV6-6
d_gene: NA
j_gene: TRBJ1-4
abundance: few
CDR3nt: TGTGCCAGCAGTTACAGGACAGATAATGAAAAACTGTTTTTT
CDR3aa: CASSYRTDNEKLFF

v_gene: TRBV5-1
d_gene: NA
j_gene: TRBJ2-3
abundance: NA
CDR3nt: TGCGCCAGCAGCCTTGACGGCGACATAGATACGCAGTATTTT
CDR3aa: CASSLDGDIDTQYF

v_gene: TRBV9
d_gene: NA
j_gene: TRBJ1-1
abundance: few
CDR3nt: TGTGCCAGCAGCGTAGTTTCGGGAGTATTGGCTGAAGCTTTCTTT
CDR3aa: CASSVVSGVLAEAFF

v_gene: TRBV19
d_gene: NA
j_gene: TRBJ1-4
abundance: NA
CDR3nt: TGTGCCAGTAGTATTCGAACAGGGCTAAATGAAAAACTGTTTTTT
CDR3aa: CASSIRTGLNEKLFF

v_gene: TRBV5-4
d_gene: NA
j_gene: TRBJ2-3
abundance: once
CDR3nt: TGTGCCAGCAGTCTGAGGGGTGCGGGGGCCCTCACAGATACGCAGTATTTT
CDR3aa: CASSLRGAGALTDTQYF

v_gene: TRBV2
d_gene: NA
j_gene: TRBJ2-7
abundance: NA
CDR3nt: TGTGCCAGCGGGGTGAACACCTACGAGCAGTACTTC
CDR3aa: CASGVNTYEQYF

v_gene: TRBV7-9
d_gene: TRBD2
j_gene: TRBJ2-5
abundance: many
CDR3nt: TGTGCCAGCAGCCCACGGGGTGCTAGCGGGGTCCAAGAGACCCAGTACTTC
CDR3aa: CASSPRGASGVQETQYF

v_gene: TRBV11-2
d_gene: TRBD1
j_gene: TRBJ2-7
abundance: many
CDR3nt: TGTGCCAGCAGCTTAGCAGGGGGAGTCGTGGGGGAGCAGTACTTC
CDR3aa: CASSLAGGVVGEQYF

v_gene: TRBV6-4
d_gene: NA
j_gene: TRBJ2-1
abundance: many
CDR3nt: TGTGCCAGCAGTGACTCGAGGGCGGCCTCCTACAATGAGCAGTTCTTC
CDR3aa: CASSDSRAASYNEQFF

v_gene: TRBV7-8
d_gene: TRBD2
j_gene: TRBJ2-2
abundance: many
CDR3nt: TGTGCCAGCAGCCTGCCGGGACTAGCGGGAGCAGGAGCCGGGGAGCTGTTTTTT
CDR3aa: CASSLPGLAGAGAGELFF

v_gene: TRBV7-2
d_gene: TRBD2
j_gene: TRBJ2-3
abundance: many
CDR3nt: TGTGCCAGCAGCCCGCAGGCGGGGGGGACGCAGTATTTT
CDR3aa: CASSPQAGGTQYF

v_gene: TRBV6-1
d_gene: NA
j_gene: TRBJ1-6
abundance: many
CDR3nt: TGTGCCAGCAGTGAATACGGTTATAATTCACCCCTCCACTTT
CDR3aa: CASSEYGYNSPLHF

v_gene: TRBV20-1
d_gene: NA
j_gene: TRBJ2-3
abundance: NA
CDR3nt: TGCAGTGCTCCGGGATTCTCTAGCACAGATACGCAGTATTTT
CDR3aa: CSAPGFSSTDTQYF

v_gene: TRBV19
d_gene: NA
j_gene: TRBJ1-5
abundance: NA
CDR3nt: TGTGCCAGTGAACCCCGAGGGGGTCAGCCCCAGCATTTT
CDR3aa: CASEPRGGQPQHF